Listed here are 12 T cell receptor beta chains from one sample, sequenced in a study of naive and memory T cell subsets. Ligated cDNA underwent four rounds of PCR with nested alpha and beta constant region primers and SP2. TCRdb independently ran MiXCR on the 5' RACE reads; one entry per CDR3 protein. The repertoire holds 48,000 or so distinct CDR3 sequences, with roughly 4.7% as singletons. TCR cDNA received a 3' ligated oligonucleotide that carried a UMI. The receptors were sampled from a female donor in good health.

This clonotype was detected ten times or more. CDR3 sequence: CASSPDRYSGNTIYF. CDR3 in DNA: TGTGCCAGCAGCCCCGACAGATACTCTGGAAACACCATATATTTT. The V call is TRBV6-5, the J call TRBJ1-3; D possibly corresponds to TRBD1 (5 bases). This CDR3 contains 15 residues. Germline V lookup: CDR1 MNHEY, CDR2 SVGAGI. V dropped 6 bases and J dropped 0 bases, with 12 bases sitting between them.

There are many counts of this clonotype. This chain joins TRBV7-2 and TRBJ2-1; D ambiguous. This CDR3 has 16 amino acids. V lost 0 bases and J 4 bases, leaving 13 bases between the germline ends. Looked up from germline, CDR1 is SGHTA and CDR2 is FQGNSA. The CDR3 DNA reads TGTGCCAGCAGCTTAGCGAGCGTAAGCTTATACAATGAGCAGTTCTTC. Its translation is CASSLASVSLYNEQFF. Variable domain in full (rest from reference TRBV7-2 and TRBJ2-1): GAGVSQSPSNKVTEKGKDVELRCDPISGHTALYWYRQSLGQGLEFLIYFQGNSAPDKSGLPSDRFSAERTGGSVSTLTIQRTQQEDSAVYLCASSLASVSLYNEQFFGPGTRLTVL.

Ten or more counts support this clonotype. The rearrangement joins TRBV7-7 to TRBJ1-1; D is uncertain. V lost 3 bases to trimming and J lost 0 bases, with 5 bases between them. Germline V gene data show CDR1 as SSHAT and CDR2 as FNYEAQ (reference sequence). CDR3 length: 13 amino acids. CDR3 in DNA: TGTGCCAGCAGCTTGAGCATGAACACTGAAGCTTTCTTT. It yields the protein CASSLSMNTEAFF.

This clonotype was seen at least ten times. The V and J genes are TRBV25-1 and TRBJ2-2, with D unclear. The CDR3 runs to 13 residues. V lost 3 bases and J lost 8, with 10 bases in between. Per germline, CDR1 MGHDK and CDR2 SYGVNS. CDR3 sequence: CASSEGNGGELFF. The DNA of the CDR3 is TGTGCCAGCAGTGAGGGCAACGGGGGGGAGCTGTTTTTT.

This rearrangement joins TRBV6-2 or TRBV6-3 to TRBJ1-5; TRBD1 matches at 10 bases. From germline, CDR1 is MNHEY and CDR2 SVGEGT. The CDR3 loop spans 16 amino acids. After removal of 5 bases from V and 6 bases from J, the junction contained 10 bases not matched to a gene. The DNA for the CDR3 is TGTGCCAGCAGTACAACTCGGACAGGGGGAGGTCAGCCCCAGCATTTT. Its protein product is CASSTTRTGGGQPQHF.

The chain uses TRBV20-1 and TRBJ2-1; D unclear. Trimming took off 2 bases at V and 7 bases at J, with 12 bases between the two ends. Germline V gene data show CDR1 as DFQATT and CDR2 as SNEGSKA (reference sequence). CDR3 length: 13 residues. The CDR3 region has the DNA TGCAGTGCTAGAAGGCCGGGCGGTAATGAGCAGTTCTTC. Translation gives CSARRPGGNEQFF.

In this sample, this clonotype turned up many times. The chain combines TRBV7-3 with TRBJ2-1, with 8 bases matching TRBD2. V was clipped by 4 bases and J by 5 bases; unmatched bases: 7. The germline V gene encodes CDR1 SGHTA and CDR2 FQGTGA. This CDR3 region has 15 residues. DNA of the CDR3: TGTGCCAGCAGCTGGTCCAGCGGGAGTCACAATGAGCAGTTCTTC. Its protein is CASSWSSGSHNEQFF.

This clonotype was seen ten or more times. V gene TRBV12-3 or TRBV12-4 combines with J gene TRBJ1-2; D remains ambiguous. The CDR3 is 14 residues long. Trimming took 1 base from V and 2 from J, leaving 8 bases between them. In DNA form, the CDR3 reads TGTGCCAGCAGTTTAGTAGGCGCAAACTATGGCTACACCTTC. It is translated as CASSLVGANYGYTF.

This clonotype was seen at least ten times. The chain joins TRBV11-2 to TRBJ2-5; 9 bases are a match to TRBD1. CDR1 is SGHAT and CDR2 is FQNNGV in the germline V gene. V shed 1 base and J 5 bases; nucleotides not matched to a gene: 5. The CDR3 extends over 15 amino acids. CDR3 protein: CASSLGDRDYETQYF. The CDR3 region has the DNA TGTGCCAGCAGCTTAGGGGACAGGGATTATGAGACCCAGTACTTC.

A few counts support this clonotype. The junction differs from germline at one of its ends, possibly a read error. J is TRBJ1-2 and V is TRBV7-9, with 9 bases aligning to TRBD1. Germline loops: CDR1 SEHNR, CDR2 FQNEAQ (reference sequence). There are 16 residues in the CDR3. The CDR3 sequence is CASSMADRGSNYGDTF. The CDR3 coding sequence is TGTGCCAGCAGCATGGCAGACAGGGGGTCCAACTATGGCGACACCTTC.

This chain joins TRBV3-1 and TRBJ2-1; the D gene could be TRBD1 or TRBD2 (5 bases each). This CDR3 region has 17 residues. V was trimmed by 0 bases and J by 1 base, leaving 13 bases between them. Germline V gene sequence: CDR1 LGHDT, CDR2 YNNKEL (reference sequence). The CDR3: CASSQDWGTGSYNEQFF. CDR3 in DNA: TGTGCCAGCAGCCAAGATTGGGGGACCGGATCCTACAATGAGCAGTTCTTC.

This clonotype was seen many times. The CDR3 region is CASSRRTSGGYEQYF. The CDR3, as DNA: TGTGCCAGCTCACGCCGGACTAGCGGCGGCTACGAGCAGTACTTC. The rearrangement joins TRBV18 to TRBJ2-7, with 10 bases aligning to TRBD2. Germline trimming cut 4 bases from V and 3 bases from J; bases unmatched to any gene: 6. Germline CDR1 and CDR2: KGHSH and LQKENI. There are 15 residues in the CDR3.